The entry below gives a single TCR beta chain sequence along with its context. Within the sample, other DNA sequences also encode this same CDR3. This sample was included in a study of blood T cell repertoires in COVID-19. Study overall: The cDNA or gDNA used as material had been derived from T cells, B-cell-depleted T cells, or PBMCs.

The ends were cut back, 2 bases at V and 0 bases at J, with 8 bases in the middle. From germline, CDR1 is SGHRS and CDR2 YFSETQ. The CDR3 has 14 amino acids. As handled by the study authors: Amplified reference gene primers provided the basis for estimating nucleated cell counts. This table comes from immunoSEQ multiplex PCR, and its TCRdb copy is limited to in-frame clones, with some not included. V and J calls and clone size are copied from that table; D and trimming were computed from the DNA. Of 60,000 to 85,000 clones listed, just under 80% are singletons. The sample taken for sequencing was peripheral blood. The clonotype comes from a woman aged 55-70 years with acute or convalescent COVID-19. The chain combines TRBV5-1 with TRBJ1-1; tentatively, D is TRBD1 (5 bases). CDR3 coding DNA: TGCGCCAGCAGCTTAGCGACAGTGAACACTGAAGCTTTCTTT. Protein product: CASSLATVNTEAFF.